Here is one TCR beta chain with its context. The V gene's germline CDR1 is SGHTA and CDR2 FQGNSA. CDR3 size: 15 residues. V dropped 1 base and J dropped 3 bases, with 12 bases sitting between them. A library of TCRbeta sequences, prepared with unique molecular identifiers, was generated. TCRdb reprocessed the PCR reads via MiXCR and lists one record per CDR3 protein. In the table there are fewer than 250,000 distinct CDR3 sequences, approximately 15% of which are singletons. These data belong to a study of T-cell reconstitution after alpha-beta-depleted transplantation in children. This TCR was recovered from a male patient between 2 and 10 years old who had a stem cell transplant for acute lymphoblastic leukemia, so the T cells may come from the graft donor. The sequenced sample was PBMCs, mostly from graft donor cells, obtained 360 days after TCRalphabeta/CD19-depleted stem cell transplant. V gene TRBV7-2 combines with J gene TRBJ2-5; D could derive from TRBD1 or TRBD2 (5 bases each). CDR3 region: CASSLESGAEETQYF. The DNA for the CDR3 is TGTGCCAGCAGCTTAGAGTCCGGGGCGGAAGAGACCCAGTACTTC.